This is a list of T cell receptor beta chains from one sample in a study of identical twins. TCRdb called the 5' RACE reads again in MiXCR, with one record for every CDR3 protein. The sample lists approximately 700,000 distinct CDR3 sequences, approximately 18% occurring once. The sample was also reused in another study, on T cells expressing NK-cell markers.

The sequenced sample was PBMCs. These receptors came from a woman aged 18-35 years in good health. The CDR3 runs from the conserved cysteine through the conserved F or W. A D gene is named only where the DNA matches it firmly. Size tells how often a clone was seen (once, few, many) or the class of an expanded clone, and some rows leave it out.

J gene | D gene | V gene | clone size | CDR3 DNA | CDR3 protein
TRBJ2-1 | TRBD2 | TRBV29-1 | few | TGCAGCGTTGAGTATAGGAGCGGGAACAGCTACAATGAGCAGTTCTTC | CSVEYRSGNSYNEQFF
TRBJ2-5 | - | TRBV5-5 | - | TGTGCCAGCAGCTATCAAGGCGGGGCCCAAGAGACCCAGTACTTC | CASSYQGGAQETQYF
TRBJ2-1 | - | TRBV10-3 | - | TGTGCCATCAGGGGGCCCGGGACGCAAACCTTC | CAIRGPGTQTF
TRBJ2-3 | TRBD1 | TRBV5-6 | - | TGTGCCAGCAGCTCTTCCTATCTAGGACAGGGGGCGCAGTCAGATACGCAGTATTTT | CASSSSYLGQGAQSDTQYF
TRBJ1-5 | - | TRBV6-5 | - | TGTGCCAGCAGTTTTGACCGGGCTGGCAAGCCCCAGCATTTT | CASSFDRAGKPQHF
TRBJ2-3 | - | TRBV19 | once | TGTGCCAGTAGTATAGGGGGGGAGGCAGATACGCAGTATTTT | CASSIGGEADTQYF
TRBJ2-7 | TRBD2 | TRBV5-4 | few | TGTGCCAGCAGCTTGGAGGGGACTAGCGGGGCTATGTACGAGCAGTACTTC | CASSLEGTSGAMYEQYF
TRBJ2-7 | TRBD2 | TRBV12-3/TRBV12-4 | - | TGTGCCTTCAGTTTAGTGAGGTTAGCGGGCGTTACCGGTGAGCAGTACTTC | CAFSLVRLAGVTGEQYF
TRBJ1-5 | - | TRBV12-3/TRBV12-4 | medium-sized | TGTGCCAGCAGTTACAGGTCCCATAGCAATCAGCCCCAGCATTTT | CASSYRSHSNQPQHF
TRBJ2-1 | - | TRBV7-8 | - | TGTGCCAGCAGCTTAGCGCGCCGACTCAATGAGCAGTTCTTC | CASSLARRLNEQFF
TRBJ2-7 | - | TRBV10-3 | few | TGTGCCATCAGCGAGGGGGGACAGAAATACGAGCAGTACTTC | CAISEGGQKYEQYF
TRBJ2-1 | - | TRBV29-1 | - | TGCAGCGGATCTCTGAGGGGCAGTTACTCCTACAATGAGCAGTTCTTC | CSGSLRGSYSYNEQFF
TRBJ2-5 | - | TRBV3-1 | - | TGTGCCAGCAGCCTTCGGACTGGGGGAGAAAAAGAGACCCAGTACTTC | CASSLRTGGEKETQYF
TRBJ2-3 | - | TRBV6-5 | - | TGTGCCAGCAGTTACACGTTGTGGGGCACAGATACGCAGTATTTT | CASSYTLWGTDTQYF
TRBJ1-2 | - | TRBV30 | - | TGTGCCTGGAGACTGCAGGGGCATGGCTACACCTTC | CAWRLQGHGYTF
TRBJ2-1 | - | TRBV6-2/TRBV6-3 | - | TGTGCCAGCAGACAGACGGGTCGCTCCTACAATGAGCAGTTCTTC | CASRQTGRSYNEQFF
TRBJ1-1 | - | TRBV6-1 | few | TGTGCCAGCAGTGAATGGATGGTGGGGACTGAAGCTTTCTTT | CASSEWMVGTEAFF
TRBJ2-4 | - | TRBV6-1 | few | TGTGCCAGCAGTGCACCGGGACACCCGGGGGACATTCAGTACTTC | CASSAPGHPGDIQYF
TRBJ2-3 | - | TRBV13 | - | TGTGCCAGCAGCTTAGGGCGACTAGTCGATACGCAGTATTTT | CASSLGRLVDTQYF
TRBJ2-3 | - | TRBV20-1 | - | TGCAGTGCTAGGCTTGTGCAGGGGACAGATACGCAGTATTTT | CSARLVQGTDTQYF
TRBJ1-2 | - | TRBV6-5 | once | TGTGCCAGCAGTTACCAAGGACAGCGCTATGGCTACACCTTC | CASSYQGQRYGYTF
TRBJ2-1 | TRBD2 | TRBV11-2 | - | TGTGCCAGCGGGGAGGATAGCGGGAGAATTCTCTACAATGAGCAGTTCTTC | CASGEDSGRILYNEQFF
TRBJ2-6 | TRBD1 | TRBV12-3/TRBV12-4 | - | TGTGCCAGCCGCGACAGGGGGATAGGTGGGGCCAACGTCCTGACTTTC | CASRDRGIGGANVLTF
TRBJ1-2 | - | TRBV27 | many | TGTGCCAGCAGTTTCGGGACTCATCGAGGCTACACCTTC | CASSFGTHRGYTF
TRBJ2-1 | - | TRBV24-1 | - | TGTGCCACCAGTGGTGGGCCAAAGGCCTACAATGAGCAGTTCTTC | CATSGGPKAYNEQFF
TRBJ2-6 | - | TRBV7-8 | - | TGTGCCAGCAGCTTAGCGTGGGGCTCCGACTCTGGGGCCAACGTCCTGACTTTC | CASSLAWGSDSGANVLTF
TRBJ2-7 | - | TRBV12-3/TRBV12-4 | few | TGTGCCAGCAGTCCGAACTCTCTTTACTACGAGCAGTACTTC | CASSPNSLYYEQYF
TRBJ2-3 | TRBD2 | TRBV9 | - | TGTGCCAGCAGCGTAGTCCAAGCGGGGGGGCTCGAAGATACGCAGTATTTT | CASSVVQAGGLEDTQYF
TRBJ2-2 | TRBD2 | TRBV5-6 | many | TGTGCCAGCAGCTTGACTAGCGGGGCGAACACCGGGGAGCTGTTTTTT | CASSLTSGANTGELFF
TRBJ1-6 | - | TRBV12-3/TRBV12-4 | few | TGTGCCAGCAGTTCCCAGGGCGATTCACCCCTCCACTTT | CASSSQGDSPLHF